This T cell receptor (beta chain) originates from a study of cytotoxic CD8 clonotypes in ibrutinib-treated CLL. For the study at large: Recorded responses included about 25 partial and 2 complete; following median around 73 months, roughly 15 stayed remitted and roughly 12 progressed. After treatment lasting a median roughly eleven months, range 6 to 36, response samples were collected.

Genomic DNA in an amount of approximately 2 micrograms was extracted from cryopreserved PBMCs and used for the preparation of TCR beta libraries. Trimming cost V 6 bases and J 10 bases, with 16 bases left between them. This CDR3 comprises 13 residues. From germline, CDR1 is SEHNR and CDR2 FQNEAQ (reference sequence). Data came from immunoSEQ multiplex PCR; TCRdb stores just in-frame clones and leaves some out. Altogether about 22,000 clones are present, about 75% being singletons, with the ten largest covering 6.5% to 8%. The clonotype comes from a human donor with chronic lymphocytic leukemia. This chain uses TRBV7-9 with TRBJ2-1; D perhaps matches TRBD1 (7 bases). Here the sequenced sample was PBMCs, taken before ibrutinib treatment. Written as DNA, the CDR3 is TGTGCCAGCAGTGTCCGGAGGGGGCAGGAGCAGTTCTTC. As protein: CASSVRRGQEQFF.